Included here is one T cell receptor beta chain sequence, with context. Its antigen is still unknown. Treatment here: 10-day PBMC culture with coronavirus spike peptide pools or control peptides (ViraFEST assay). Via ViraFEST, peptide pools expanded antigen-specific T cells before TCR sequencing. Peptide pools at 10 ug/ml and IL-2 at roughly 9.3 IU/ml were added to cultures of roughly 2.2 million PBMCs per well. The sample originates from a study of vaccination and CD4 T cells after COVID-19. Across the study: In culture, cells were exposed to overlapping spike peptides from SARS-CoV-2, HCoV-NL63, HCoV-OC43 and HCoV-229E. Cultures designated as controls were supplied with a CEFX pool, an HIV-1 Nef pool, or no peptide.

The CDR3 consists of 15 residues. Trimming pared 1 base from V and 5 bases from J, leaving 11 bases between. CDR1 is LNHNV, CDR2 YYDKDF, per germline (reference sequence). Scientists ran DNA taken from cultured CD4+ T cells through the Oncomine TCR Beta short-read assay for sequencing. TCRdb used MiXCR to reprocess the PCR reads, holding one entry per CDR3 protein. Seen here are just over 15,000 distinct CDR3 sequences, more than 65% observed once, and the top ten hold about 20%. Sequenced: CD4+ T cells from blood, cultured in vitro. This sequence originates from a human donor who had recovered from COVID-19. The chain carries TRBV15 and TRBJ2-2; perhaps D is TRBD1 or TRBD2 (5 bases each). The CDR3 nucleotides are TGTGCCACCAGCAGAGTTGGGGACCCTACCGGGGAGCTGTTTTTT. It translates to CATSRVGDPTGELFF.